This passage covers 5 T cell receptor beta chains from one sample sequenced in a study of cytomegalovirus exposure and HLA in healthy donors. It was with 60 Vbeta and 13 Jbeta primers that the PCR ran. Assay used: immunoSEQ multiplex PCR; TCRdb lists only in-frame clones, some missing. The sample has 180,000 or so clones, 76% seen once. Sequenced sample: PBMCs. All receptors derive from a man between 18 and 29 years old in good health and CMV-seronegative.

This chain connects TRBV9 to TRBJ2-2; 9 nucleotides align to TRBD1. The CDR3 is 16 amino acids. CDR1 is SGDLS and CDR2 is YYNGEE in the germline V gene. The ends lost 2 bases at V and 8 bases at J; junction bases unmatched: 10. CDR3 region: CASSVGTGGVDGELFF. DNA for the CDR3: TGTGCCAGCAGCGTGGGAACAGGGGGCGTGGATGGGGAGCTGTTTTTT.

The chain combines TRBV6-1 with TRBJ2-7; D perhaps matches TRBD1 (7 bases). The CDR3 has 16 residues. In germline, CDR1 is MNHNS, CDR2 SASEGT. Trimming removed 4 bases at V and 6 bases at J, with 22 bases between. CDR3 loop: CASSGGLPPAGGEQYF. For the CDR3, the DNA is TGTGCCAGCAGTGGGGGACTTCCCCCGGCAGGGGGCGAGCAGTACTTC.

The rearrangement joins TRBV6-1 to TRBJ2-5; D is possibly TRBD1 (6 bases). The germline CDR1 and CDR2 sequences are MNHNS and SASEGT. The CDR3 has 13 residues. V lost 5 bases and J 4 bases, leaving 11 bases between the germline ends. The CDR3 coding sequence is TGTGCCAGCAGTTCGCAGGGGAGAGAGACCCAGTACTTC. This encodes CASSSQGRETQYF.

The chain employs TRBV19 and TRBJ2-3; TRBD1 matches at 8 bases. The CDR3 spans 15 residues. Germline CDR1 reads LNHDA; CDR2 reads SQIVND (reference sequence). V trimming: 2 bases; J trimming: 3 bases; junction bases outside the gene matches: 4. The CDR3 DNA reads TGTGCCAGTAGTATACTTCACAGGGGGACAGATACGCAGTATTTT. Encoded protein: CASSILHRGTDTQYF.

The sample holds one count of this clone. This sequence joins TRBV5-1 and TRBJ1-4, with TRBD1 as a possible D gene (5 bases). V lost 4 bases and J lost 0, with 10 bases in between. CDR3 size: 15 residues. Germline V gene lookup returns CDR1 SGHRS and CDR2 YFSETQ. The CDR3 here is CASSGGGSTNEKLFF. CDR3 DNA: TGCGCCAGCAGCGGGGGGGGGTCAACTAATGAAAAACTGTTTTTT.